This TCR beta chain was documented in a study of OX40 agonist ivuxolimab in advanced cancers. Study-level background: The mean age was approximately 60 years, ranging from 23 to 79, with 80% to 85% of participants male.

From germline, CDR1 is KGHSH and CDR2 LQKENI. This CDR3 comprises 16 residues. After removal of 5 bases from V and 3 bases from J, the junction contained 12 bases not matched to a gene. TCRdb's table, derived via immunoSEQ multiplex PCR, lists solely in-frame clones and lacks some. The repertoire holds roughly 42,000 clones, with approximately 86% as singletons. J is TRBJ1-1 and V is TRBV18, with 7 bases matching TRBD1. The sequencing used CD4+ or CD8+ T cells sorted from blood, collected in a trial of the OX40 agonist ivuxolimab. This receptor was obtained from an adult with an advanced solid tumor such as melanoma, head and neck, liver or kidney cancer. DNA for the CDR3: TGTGCCAGCTCAAGAACAGGGGCGGGTGTGGACACTGAAGCTTTCTTT. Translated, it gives CASSRTGAGVDTEAFF.